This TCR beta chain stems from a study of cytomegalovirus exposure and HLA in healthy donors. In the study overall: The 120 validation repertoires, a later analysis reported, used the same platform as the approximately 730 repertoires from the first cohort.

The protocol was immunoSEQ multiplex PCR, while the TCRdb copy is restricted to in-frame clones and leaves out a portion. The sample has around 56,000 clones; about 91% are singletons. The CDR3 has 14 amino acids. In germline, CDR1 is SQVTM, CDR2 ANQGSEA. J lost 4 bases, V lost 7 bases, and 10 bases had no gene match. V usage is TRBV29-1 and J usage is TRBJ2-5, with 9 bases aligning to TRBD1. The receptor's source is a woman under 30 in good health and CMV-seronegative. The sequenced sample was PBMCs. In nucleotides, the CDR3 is TGCAGCGGCCGGATACAGGGGGCCGGAGAGACCCAGTACTTC. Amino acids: CSGRIQGAGETQYF.